The sequence of this T cell receptor beta chain was determined in a study of T cells after yellow fever vaccination (dated by TCRdb to about 2019). Background for the entire study: Libraries from fractions with low cell numbers were prepared with the SMART-Seq v4 Ultra Low Input RNA kit. To track T-cell clones before and after primary and booster YFV17D yellow fever vaccination, bulk TCR alpha and beta repertoires were sequenced longitudinally. Two healthy male donors, one aged 18 to 30 and one aged 30 to 40 years, made up the cohort. Bulk PBMC replicates and cell subsets were isolated from blood drawn at multiple timepoints before and after both primary and secondary immunization. Study-wide conclusions, independent of this receptor: Because the study included only two donors, the extent to which the findings can be generalized is limited. A small share of clonotypes occurred in both CD4 and CD8 compartments, likely arising from convergent recombination. Most clones expanded after primary vaccination (around 97% of CD4 and 80% to 90% of CD8) were re-detected after the booster, suggesting that broad memory maintenance occurred. The secondary T-cell response was found to be weaker but faster than the primary response, with a peak reached on day 5 rather than on day 15. FACS-sorted repertoires could contain abundant contaminating clonotypes from the bulk population, so computational filtering was required.

Worth noting for this clonotype: The antigen this receptor binds is unknown. There are no base qualities to consult, and no much larger clone falls within one base.

Taken from the germline V gene (reference sequence), the CDR1 and CDR2 loops are SEHNR and FQNEAQ. The junction carries 5 bases between V and J, which are trimmed by 1 base and 7 bases respectively. There are 11 amino acids in the CDR3, from cysteine to phenylalanine inclusive. Only the CDR3 DNA is retained, 33 bases long and in frame from the first base. The intended sense of this specimen's treatment or condition label: live attenuated yellow fever vaccine strain. Two biological replicates of bulk PBMCs were collected at each blood-draw timepoint. PBMCs were isolated from peripheral blood using a standard Ficoll-Paque protocol. TriZol was used to extract RNA from bulk PBMCs, from CD4 and CD8 fractions, and from dextramer-positive and dextramer-negative fractions. Sequencing relied on an Illumina NovaSeq 6000. TCR cDNA was synthesized by 5'RACE template switching, through which a universal primer site and unique molecular identifiers were introduced. cDNA synthesis was primed from both the TCR alpha and TCR beta constant segments. Two PCR steps were used to amplify libraries, with sample barcodes and sequencing adapters being added in the second step. Sequencing of libraries was performed on Illumina HiSeq 2500 (2x100 bp) or NovaSeq (2x150 bp). The study's processing was this. MIGEC was used to demultiplex reads and collapse the reads into UMI consensus sequences, and MiXCR was used for V(D)J alignment. Vaccine-responding clonotypes were defined with edgeR using replicate PBMC samples, requiring FDR below 0.01 and a log2 fold change above 5 up to day 15. Each bulk clonotype was labeled CD4 or CD8 based on which sequenced repertoire, CD4 or CD8, contained the clonotype at higher abundance. The public reads were quality trimmed at Q25 with fastp and then assembled into clones with MiXCR by TCRdb, keeping productive beta chains. Every distinct CDR3 protein forms one entry, paired with its most common genes and DNA. It is TCRdb's table, rather than the study itself, that gives the V and J calls and clone size. The sample records fewer than 450,000 distinct CDR3 sequences, almost 4% of which are singletons. The ten top clones hold 20% to 25% of the sample.

The rearrangement joined TRBV7-9 to TRBJ2-7, with the D gene call left open. This TCR was sampled from a man between 18 and 29 years old who received the YFV17D yellow fever vaccine. The specimen comprised PBMCs, sampled 5 days after the yellow fever booster vaccination. For the CDR3, the sequence is CASSLVQEQYF. The nucleotide sequence reads TGTGCCAGCAGCTTAGTACAGGAGCAGTACTTC.